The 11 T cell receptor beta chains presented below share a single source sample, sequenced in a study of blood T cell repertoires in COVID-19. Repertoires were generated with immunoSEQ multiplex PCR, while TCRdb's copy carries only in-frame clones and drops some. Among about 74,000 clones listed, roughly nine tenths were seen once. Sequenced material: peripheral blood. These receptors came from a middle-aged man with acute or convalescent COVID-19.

The CDR3 DNA sequence: TGTGCCAGCTCACCGGGCGGGAGTTCCTACGAGCAGTACTTC. Translation gives CASSPGGSSYEQYF. The chain employs TRBV18 and TRBJ2-7, with 7 bases identical to TRBD2. CDR3 length: 14 amino acids. The germline CDR1 and CDR2 sequences are KGHSH and LQKENI. The V gene end was trimmed by 3 bases and the J gene end by 1 base; junction bases not matched to a gene: 3.

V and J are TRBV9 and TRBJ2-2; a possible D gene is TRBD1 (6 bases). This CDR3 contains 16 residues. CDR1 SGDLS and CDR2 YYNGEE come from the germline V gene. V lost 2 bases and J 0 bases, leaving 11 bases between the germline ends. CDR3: CASSVGQYANTGELFF. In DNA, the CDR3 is TGTGCCAGCAGCGTTGGACAGTACGCGAACACCGGGGAGCTGTTTTTT.

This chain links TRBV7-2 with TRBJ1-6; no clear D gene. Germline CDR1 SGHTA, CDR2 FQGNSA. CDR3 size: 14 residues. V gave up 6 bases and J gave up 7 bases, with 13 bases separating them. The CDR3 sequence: CASRNSVGNSPLHF. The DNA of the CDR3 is TGTGCCAGCAGAAATAGCGTCGGAAATTCACCCCTCCACTTT.

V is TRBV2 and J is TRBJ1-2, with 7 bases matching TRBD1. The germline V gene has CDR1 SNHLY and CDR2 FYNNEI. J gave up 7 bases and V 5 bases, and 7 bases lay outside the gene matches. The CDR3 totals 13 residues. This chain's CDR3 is CASSSQGNRGYTF. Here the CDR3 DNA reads TGTGCCAGCAGTTCACAGGGGAATCGTGGCTACACCTTC.

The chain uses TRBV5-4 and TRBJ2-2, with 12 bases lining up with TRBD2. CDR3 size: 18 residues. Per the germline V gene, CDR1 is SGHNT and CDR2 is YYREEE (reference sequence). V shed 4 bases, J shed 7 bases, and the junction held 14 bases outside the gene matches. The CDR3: CASSDGTSGRGFSGELFF. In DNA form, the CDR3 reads TGTGCCAGCAGCGACGGGACTAGCGGGCGAGGGTTCAGCGGGGAGCTGTTTTTT.

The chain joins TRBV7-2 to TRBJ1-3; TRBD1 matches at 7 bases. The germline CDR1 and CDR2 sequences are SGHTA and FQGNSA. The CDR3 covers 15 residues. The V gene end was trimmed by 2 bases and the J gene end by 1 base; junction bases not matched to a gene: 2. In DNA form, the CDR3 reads TGTGCCAGCAGCTTATGGGACAGTTCTGGAAACACCATATATTTT. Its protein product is CASSLWDSSGNTIYF.

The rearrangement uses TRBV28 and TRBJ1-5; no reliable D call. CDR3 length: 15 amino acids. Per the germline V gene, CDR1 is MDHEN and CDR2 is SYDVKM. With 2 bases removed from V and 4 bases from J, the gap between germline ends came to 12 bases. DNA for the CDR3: TGTGCCAGCAGTTTAAGCCGACACCATAATCAGCCCCAGCATTTT. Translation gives CASSLSRHHNQPQHF.

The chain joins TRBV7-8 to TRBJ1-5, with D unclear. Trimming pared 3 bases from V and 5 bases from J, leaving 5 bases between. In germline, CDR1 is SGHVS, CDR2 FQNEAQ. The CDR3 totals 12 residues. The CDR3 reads CASSLEYQPQHF. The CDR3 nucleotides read TGTGCCAGCAGCTTGGAGTATCAGCCCCAGCATTTT.

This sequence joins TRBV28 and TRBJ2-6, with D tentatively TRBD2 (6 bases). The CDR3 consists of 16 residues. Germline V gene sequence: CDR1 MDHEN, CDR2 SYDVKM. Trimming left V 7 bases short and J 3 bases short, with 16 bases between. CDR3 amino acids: CASTGRRAGGANVLTF. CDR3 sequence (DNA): TGTGCCAGCACGGGGAGGAGGGCTGGTGGGGCCAACGTCCTGACTTTC.

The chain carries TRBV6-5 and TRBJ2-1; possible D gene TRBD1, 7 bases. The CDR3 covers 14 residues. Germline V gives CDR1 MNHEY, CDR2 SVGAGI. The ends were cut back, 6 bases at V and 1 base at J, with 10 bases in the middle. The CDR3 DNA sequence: TGTGCCAGCAGGGGGGGACAGTCCTACAATGAGCAGTTCTTC. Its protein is CASRGGQSYNEQFF.

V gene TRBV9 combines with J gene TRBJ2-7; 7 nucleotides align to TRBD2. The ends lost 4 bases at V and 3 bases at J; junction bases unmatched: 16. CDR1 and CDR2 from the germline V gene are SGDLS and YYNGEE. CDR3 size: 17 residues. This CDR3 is CASSPGLVVSPLYEQYF. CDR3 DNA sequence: TGTGCCAGCAGCCCCGGACTAGTAGTCTCACCCCTCTACGAGCAGTACTTC.